One and the same sample provided the 17 T cell receptor beta chains below, sequenced in a study of T-cell memory formation after mild COVID-19. MiXCR was run by TCRdb on the 5' RACE reads, yielding one entry per CDR3 protein. The sample consists of approximately 300,000 distinct CDR3 sequences, about 16% of them appearing once. The sample taken for sequencing was PBMCs or a T cell subset sorted from them (not recorded which). The receptors come from a man younger than 35 who had mild COVID-19 (a few samples of this study predate the infection). Cell type and time point are not known.

This clonotype showed up just a few times. The rearrangement uses TRBV5-1 and TRBJ2-5; 9 nucleotides line up with TRBD2. V was clipped by 6 bases and J by 5 bases; unmatched bases: 14. This CDR3 has 16 amino acids. CDR1 is SGHRS and CDR2 is YFSETQ in the germline V gene. The CDR3 here is CASKAMVAGGSETQYF. The CDR3 DNA is TGCGCCAGCAAGGCTATGGTGGCGGGGGGGTCGGAGACCCAGTACTTC. The full variable domain, rest sourced from reference TRBV5-1 and TRBJ2-5, is KAGVTQTPRYLIKTRGQQVTLSCSPISGHRSVSWYQQTPGQGLQFLFEYFSETQRNKGNFPGRFSGRQFSNSRSEMNVSTLELGDSALYLCASKAMVAGGSETQYFGPGTRLLVL.

The rearrangement uses TRBV6-2 or TRBV6-3 and TRBJ2-7; TRBD1 matches 8 bases. Germline V gives CDR1 MNHEY, CDR2 SVGEGT. Germline trimming cut 4 bases from V and 2 bases from J; bases unmatched to any gene: 7. The CDR3 covers 15 residues. CDR3: CASSSTGVRTYEQYF. The CDR3 DNA reads TGTGCCAGCAGTTCGACAGGGGTACGGACCTACGAGCAGTACTTC.

This clonotype was observed a few times. The rearrangement joins TRBV18 to TRBJ2-2, with D possibly matching TRBD2 (5 bases). The germline V gene encodes CDR1 KGHSH and CDR2 LQKENI. With 3 bases removed from V and 2 bases from J, the gap between germline ends came to 10 bases. This CDR3 contains 15 residues. The CDR3, as DNA: TGTGCCAGCTCACCGTGGGGAGCTAACACCGGGGAGCTGTTTTTT. It is translated as CASSPWGANTGELFF.

There are a few counts of this clonotype. The genes are TRBV10-3 and TRBJ2-3; 7 nucleotides agree with TRBD1. The CDR3 covers 16 residues. The V gene's germline CDR1 is ENHRY and CDR2 SYGVKD. V shed 6 bases and J 2 bases; nucleotides not matched to a gene: 11. The CDR3 DNA follows: TGTGCCATCAGCTTGGGACAGTCCCCTGTCACAGATACGCAGTATTTT. This gives the protein CAISLGQSPVTDTQYF.

Only a few counts were recorded for this clonotype. In DNA form, the CDR3 reads TGTGCCAGCAGCCAAGCCGGGACAGGGGGTTGGACTGAAGCTTTCTTT. Translation: CASSQAGTGGWTEAFF. The chain has TRBV4-2 and TRBJ1-1; the match to TRBD1 covers 11 bases. This CDR3 has 16 residues. The junction had 6 bases not matched to a gene; V was cut back by 1 base and J by 5 bases. CDR1 is LGHNA and CDR2 is YNFKEQ in the germline V gene.

The chain uses TRBV7-9 and TRBJ2-2; D might be TRBD2 (5 bases). There are 16 residues in the CDR3. V was pared by 6 bases and J by 0 bases, with 14 bases between. Germline loops: CDR1 SEHNR, CDR2 FQNEAQ (reference sequence). The CDR3 loop reads CASRRAAAPNTGELFF. The CDR3 bases are TGTGCCAGCAGACGAGCGGCAGCTCCGAACACCGGGGAGCTGTTTTTT.

This clonotype turned up a few times. The genes are TRBV12-3 or TRBV12-4 and TRBJ1-2; D call uncertain. This CDR3 spans 14 amino acids. Between the trimmed V and J ends, which lost 3 bases and 3 bases, there was a span of 11 bases. The CDR3 DNA reads as TGTGCCAGCAGTTTTAATCCAGAGTACTATGGCTACACCTTC. As protein: CASSFNPEYYGYTF.

This clonotype was picked up many times. This chain connects TRBV6-5 to TRBJ1-1, with D possibly being TRBD1 (6 bases). Germline values: CDR1 MNHEY, CDR2 SVGAGI. The ends were cut back, 1 base at V and 10 bases at J, with 16 bases in the middle. This CDR3 has 14 residues. DNA of the CDR3: TGTGCCAGCAGTTACTTCTCTTCGGGCAGGGGAGCTTTCTTT. It encodes CASSYFSSGRGAFF.

This clonotype occurred many times. This rearrangement joins TRBV7-9 to TRBJ2-2; D not resolved. Trimming took 5 bases from V and 4 from J, leaving 8 bases between them. The length of the CDR3 is 13 residues. Germline CDR1 and CDR2: SEHNR and FQNEAQ (reference sequence). CDR3 sequence (DNA): TGTGCCAGCAGCCCACAAGTCACCGGGGAGCTGTTTTTT. Translated: CASSPQVTGELFF. The whole variable domain, remainder taken from reference TRBV7-9 and TRBJ2-2, is DTGVSQNPRHKITKRGQNVTFRCDPISEHNRLYWYRQTLGQGPEFLTYFQNEAQLEKSRLLSDRFSAERPKGSFSTLEIQRTEQGDSAMYLCASSPQVTGELFFGEGSRLTVL.

This clonotype has a count of ten or more. The V call is TRBV5-1, the J call TRBJ2-5; D is undetermined. The CDR3 covers 14 residues. Trimming took 4 bases from V and 2 from J, leaving 12 bases between them. Per germline, CDR1 SGHRS and CDR2 YFSETQ. The CDR3 nucleotides read TGCGCCAGCAGCGCGGACCAAAAACAAGAGACCCAGTACTTC. Protein: CASSADQKQETQYF. The full variable domain, its missing parts supplied by reference TRBV5-1 and TRBJ2-5, is KAGVTQTPRYLIKTRGQQVTLSCSPISGHRSVSWYQQTPGQGLQFLFEYFSETQRNKGNFPGRFSGRQFSNSRSEMNVSTLELGDSALYLCASSADQKQETQYFGPGTRLLVL.

This clonotype was seen only a few times. The CDR3 DNA is TGTGCCAGCAGTCCGGGGACGGATCAGCCCCAGCATTTT. Translated, it gives CASSPGTDQPQHF. The chain uses TRBV27 and TRBJ1-5; D is possibly TRBD1 (5 bases). Germline V CDR1 and CDR2: MNHEY, SMNVEV (reference sequence). The CDR3 has 13 amino acids. V was clipped by 5 bases and J by 5 bases, with 10 bases between them.

This clonotype was seen many times. This rearrangement joins TRBV10-3 to TRBJ2-1; TRBD2 is a possible D gene (5 bases). The CDR3 totals 13 residues. V gave up 8 bases and J gave up 0 bases, with 8 bases separating them. The germline V gene has CDR1 ENHRY and CDR2 SYGVKD. The CDR3 protein is CAIWESSYNEQFF. CDR3 coding DNA: TGTGCCATCTGGGAGAGCTCCTACAATGAGCAGTTCTTC.

This clonotype has just a few counts. The chain has TRBV12-3 or TRBV12-4 and TRBJ2-1; TRBD1 might be the D (6 bases). The CDR3 runs 14 residues. Trimming shortened V by 6 bases and J by 5 bases, and 14 bases separated the two germline ends. The CDR3 sequence is CASSPAQGNNEQFF. For the CDR3, the DNA is TGTGCCAGCAGCCCCGCCCAGGGGAACAATGAGCAGTTCTTC.

The chain carries TRBV4-1 and TRBJ1-5; no clear D gene. CDR3 size: 15 residues. The germline CDR1 and CDR2 sequences are MGHRA and YSYEKL. Trimming removed 0 bases at V and 1 base at J, with 7 bases between. The CDR3 sequence: CASSQEIQSNQPQHF. CDR3 bases: TGCGCCAGCAGCCAAGAAATACAGAGCAATCAGCCCCAGCATTTT.

This clonotype came up a few times. The genes are TRBV5-1 and TRBJ2-1, with D hard to call. This CDR3 is built from 15 residues. The ends were cut back, 2 bases at V and 1 base at J, with 10 bases in the middle. Germline CDR1 is SGHRS and CDR2 is YFSETQ. The CDR3 protein is CASSLASPSYNEQFF. The CDR3 coding sequence is TGCGCCAGCAGCTTAGCAAGCCCGTCCTACAATGAGCAGTTCTTC.

V gene TRBV9 combines with J gene TRBJ1-5, with 7 bases that match TRBD1. The CDR3 extends over 15 amino acids. In germline, CDR1 is SGDLS, CDR2 YYNGEE. Trimming removed 7 bases from V and 2 bases from J; junction bases left unmatched: 9. As DNA, the CDR3 is TGTGCCAGCGCCAGGGGGTTGCAAGGCAATCAGCCCCAGCATTTT. Amino acid sequence: CASARGLQGNQPQHF.

Only a few counts were recorded for this clonotype. The V call is TRBV7-2, the J call TRBJ2-1, with D tentatively TRBD2 (7 bases). In germline, CDR1 is SGHTA, CDR2 FQGNSA. The V gene lost 3 bases and the J gene lost 3 bases, with 15 bases spanning the gap. This CDR3 is built from 16 residues. CDR3 protein: CASSLGGRVDYNEQFF. CDR3 nucleotide sequence: TGTGCCAGCAGCTTGGGGGGGCGCGTAGACTACAATGAGCAGTTCTTC. The whole variable domain, remainder taken from reference TRBV7-2 and TRBJ2-1, is GAGVSQSPSNKVTEKGKDVELRCDPISGHTALYWYRQSLGQGLEFLIYFQGNSAPDKSGLPSDRFSAERTGGSVSTLTIQRTQQEDSAVYLCASSLGGRVDYNEQFFGPGTRLTVL.